The clone carrying this TCR beta chain has at least ten counts. Antigen specificity is unknown. The data were obtained in a study of neurological immune-mediated disorders. Time point of the sample: longitudinal time-point 3. V was trimmed by 0 bases and J by 2 bases, leaving 8 bases between them. CDR1 and CDR2 (germline): SGHDT, YYEEEE. The CDR3 consists of 15 residues. General observations from the study: Grouping of repertoires by phylogeny put those of 18 of 34 multiple sclerosis patients into a single related-CDR3 cluster, a possible signature.

Synthesis of cDNA was performed by 5'RACE using 10-nucleotide random UMIs. TCRdb re-called the 5' RACE reads through MiXCR, storing one row per CDR3 protein. Among 84,000 or so distinct CDR3 sequences listed, approximately 4.6% were seen once. This TCR was sampled from a woman aged 60-70 years with multiple sclerosis. Sequenced sample: PBMCs. The V gene is TRBV5-6, the J gene TRBJ1-4, with unresolved D. As DNA, the CDR3 is TGTGCCAGCAGCTTGGGCGGAGAGACTAATGAAAAACTGTTTTTT. As protein: CASSLGGETNEKLFF.